This is a list of T cell receptor beta chains from one sample in a study of blood T cells in healthy people across ages. Using its own MiXCR run on the 5' RACE reads, TCRdb lists one record per CDR3 protein. Here the sample spans almost 550,000 distinct CDR3 sequences, 24% being singletons. The data also belong to a second study, concerning T cells of mothers and their children.

Input material: blood. Receptor source: a boy aged 5-17 years in good health. Both conserved end residues are part of each CDR3. The D gene is left open where the match is weak. Some rows have no size entry. The others give once, few or many, or a class for an expanded clone.

v_call	d_call	clone_size	j_call	cdr3_nt	cdr3_aa
TRBV12-3/TRBV12-4	NA	few	TRBJ1-4	TGTGCCAGCAGTCGGGTGGGGACAAATGAAGAACTGTTTTTT	CASSRVGTNEELFF
TRBV5-1	NA	NA	TRBJ2-7	TGCGCCAGCAGCTTGGACCGATACTCCTACGAGCAGTACTTC	CASSLDRYSYEQYF
TRBV6-2/TRBV6-3	TRBD2	NA	TRBJ2-1	TGTGCCAGCAGTTACGACTTATGGGGGAGGGATTACAATGAGCAGTTCTTC	CASSYDLWGRDYNEQFF
TRBV14	NA	NA	TRBJ1-5	TGTGCCAGCAGCCCTACCGACAATCAGCCCCAGCATTTT	CASSPTDNQPQHF
TRBV20-1	NA	NA	TRBJ2-7	TGCAGTGGCATTGACGGACGGGACATCTACGAGCAGTACTTC	CSGIDGRDIYEQYF
TRBV11-2	NA	few	TRBJ2-3	TGTGCCAGCAGACCCTTACAGGGACCGAGCACAGATACGCAGTATTTT	CASRPLQGPSTDTQYF
TRBV29-1	NA	few	TRBJ1-4	TGCAGCGTTGAAAAGGATGAAAAACTGTTTTTT	CSVEKDEKLFF
TRBV4-1	NA	NA	TRBJ2-1	TGCGCCAGCAGCCCTTCAGCGACAGTTGACAATGAGCAGTTCTTC	CASSPSATVDNEQFF
TRBV20-1	NA	few	TRBJ1-2	TGCAGTGCTAGAGATCTAGGTTTTGGCTACACCTTC	CSARDLGFGYTF
TRBV12-3/TRBV12-4	NA	NA	TRBJ1-1	TGTGCCAGCAGTTCGGAACAGTTGAACACTGAAGCTTTCTTT	CASSSEQLNTEAFF
TRBV29-1	TRBD1	NA	TRBJ1-4	TGCAGCGTCCCGGACAGGGCTGGGGAAAAACTGTTTTTT	CSVPDRAGEKLFF
TRBV6-4	NA	many	TRBJ2-3	TGTGCCAGCAGTGACGGGGAAGGGGCAGATACGCAGTATTTT	CASSDGEGADTQYF
TRBV5-6	NA	NA	TRBJ1-1	TGTGCCAGCAGCTTGGCGAGGGGAGTCACTGAAGCTTTCTTT	CASSLARGVTEAFF
TRBV7-2	TRBD2	NA	TRBJ2-7	TGTGCCAGCAGCTTAGGGGCCCCGGGACTAGCGGACTACGAGCAGTACTTC	CASSLGAPGLADYEQYF
TRBV4-1	TRBD1	few	TRBJ1-1	TGCGCCAGCAGCCAACAGGACAGGGGTTCATCTGAAGCTTTCTTT	CASSQQDRGSSEAFF
TRBV7-9	TRBD1	NA	TRBJ1-1	TGTGCCAGCAGTTCACAGGGGGTTACTGAAGCTTTCTTT	CASSSQGVTEAFF
TRBV2	NA	once	TRBJ2-3	TGTGCCAGCGATCTGGACAGCCATGACCTAAGGGCAGATACGCAGTATTTT	CASDLDSHDLRADTQYF
TRBV5-1	NA	once	TRBJ2-2	TGCGCCAGCAGCTTGCGGCAGGGAACCGGGGAGCTGTTTTTT	CASSLRQGTGELFF
TRBV28	NA	many	TRBJ2-3	TGTGCCAGCAGTCCCCCTGGATTAGCGAAGTCAGATACGCAGTATTTT	CASSPPGLAKSDTQYF
TRBV7-8	NA	NA	TRBJ2-3	TGTGCCAGCAGCTACATGGATACGCAGTATTTT	CASSYMDTQYF
TRBV27	TRBD2	NA	TRBJ2-7	TGTGCCAGCACCTCCCAAGGAGCGGGAGTATCCGAGCAGTACTTC	CASTSQGAGVSEQYF
TRBV5-1	NA	NA	TRBJ2-1	TGCGCCAGCAGACCCCCAGGACAGCGCTACAATGAGCAGTTCTTC	CASRPPGQRYNEQFF
TRBV29-1	NA	NA	TRBJ1-2	TGCAGCGTGAGAAAGGAGCGGGAGAACGGCTACACCTTC	CSVRKERENGYTF
TRBV7-2	NA	NA	TRBJ2-3	TGTGCCAGCAGCACTTCCCCCACAGATACGCAGTATTTT	CASSTSPTDTQYF
TRBV3-1	TRBD1	few	TRBJ1-4	TGTGCCAGCAGCCAAGCTGAGGACAGGTGTGTTTTT	CASSQAEDRCVF
TRBV6-2/TRBV6-3	TRBD1	NA	TRBJ2-5	TGTGCCAGCAGTTACTTCAACAGGGGGCGGGAGACCCAGTACTTC	CASSYFNRGRETQYF
TRBV10-3	NA	many	TRBJ2-7	TGTGCCATCAGTGATCCCGGGACGGTATCCTACGAGCAGTACTTC	CAISDPGTVSYEQYF
TRBV6-5	NA	few	TRBJ1-2	TGTGCCAGCAGTTACTCTTCGGGAGACTATGGCTACACCTTC	CASSYSSGDYGYTF
TRBV29-1	TRBD1	once	TRBJ2-5	TGCAGCGTCGGTGGGGTCCCTACAGGGGGGCGGGAACAAGAGACCCAGTACTTC	CSVGGVPTGGREQETQYF
TRBV27	NA	NA	TRBJ2-7	TGTGCCAGCGGGAGAGGGTCCTCACTCCACGAGCAGTACTTC	CASGRGSSLHEQYF
TRBV5-4	TRBD1	NA	TRBJ2-5	TGTGCCAGCAGCTTCACCGGACAGGGACAAGAGACCCAGTACTTC	CASSFTGQGQETQYF
TRBV28	TRBD2	few	TRBJ2-7	TGTGCCAGCCTCTCGAGGGGAGGGGACTACGAGCAGTACTTC	CASLSRGGDYEQYF
TRBV4-2	TRBD2	NA	TRBJ2-3	TGTGCCAGCAGCCAAGAGAAGTCAAGCGGGGGCACAGATACGCAGTATTTT	CASSQEKSSGGTDTQYF